The 18 T cell receptor beta chains listed next were all sequenced from one sample in a study of cytomegalovirus exposure and HLA in healthy donors. The PCR ran on 60 Vbeta and 13 Jbeta primers. Sequenced by immunoSEQ multiplex PCR; TCRdb stores in-frame clones only, minus some. The sample has 95,000 to 150,000 clones, around three fifths seen once. Sequencing input: PBMCs. These receptors originate from a woman in her thirties or forties in good health and CMV-seropositive.

The V call is TRBV7-8, the J call TRBJ2-6; 11 positions agree with TRBD2. The V segment lost 5 bases and the J segment 0 bases; nucleotides outside the gene matches: 9. Germline V gives CDR1 SGHVS, CDR2 FQNEAQ. There are 19 residues in the CDR3. This chain's CDR3 is CASSPRLAGGSSGANVLTF. The CDR3 coding sequence is TGTGCCAGCAGCCCCCGATTAGCGGGGGGGTCCTCTGGGGCCAACGTCCTGACTTTC.

This chain joins TRBV13 and TRBJ2-5; a possible D gene is TRBD1 (6 bases). The CDR3 covers 15 residues. CDR1 and CDR2 (germline): PRHDT, FYEKMQ (reference sequence). V shed 5 bases and J shed 1 base, with 14 bases lying between them. In DNA, the CDR3 is TGTGCCAGCAGCACCCAGACAGGCTTCCAAGAGACCCAGTACTTC. Amino acid sequence: CASSTQTGFQETQYF.

V gene TRBV9 combines with J gene TRBJ2-1, with D possibly TRBD1 on 7 matching bases. The CDR3 loop spans 15 amino acids. V lost 6 bases and J 3 bases, leaving 16 bases between the germline ends. Germline V lookup: CDR1 SGDLS, CDR2 YYNGEE. CDR3 DNA: TGTGCCAGCACCCAGGGGGGAGCAGGCTACAATGAGCAGTTCTTC. Translated: CASTQGGAGYNEQFF.

This clone was detected once. This chain links TRBV7-6 with TRBJ1-4; weak D call: TRBD1 (6 bases). The CDR3 has 15 amino acids. CDR1 and CDR2 from the germline V gene are SGHVS and FNYEAQ. The V end was cut by 4 bases, the J end by 8 bases, with 17 bases between. The CDR3 loop reads CASSWGGGVGEKLFF. The CDR3 bases are TGTGCCAGCAGCTGGGGAGGGGGGGTTGGGGAAAAACTGTTTTTT.

The V and J genes are TRBV7-3 and TRBJ2-7; the D gene is possibly TRBD2 (5 bases). The CDR3 contains 13 residues. Per the germline V gene, CDR1 is SGHTA and CDR2 is FQGTGA. Trimming pared 5 bases from V and 6 bases from J, leaving 14 bases between. CDR3 nucleotides: TGTGCCAGCAGCCCGCAGAGGGCGGGCGAGCAGTACTTC. It is translated as CASSPQRAGEQYF.

This clone showed up just a few times. This chain's CDR3 is CASSHGQNTGELFF. In nucleotides, the CDR3 is TGCGCCAGCAGCCACGGACAGAACACCGGGGAGCTGTTTTTT. The chain combines TRBV5-1 with TRBJ2-2; the D gene is possibly TRBD1 (5 bases). Germline CDR1 SGHRS, CDR2 YFSETQ. Trimming left V 4 bases short and J 1 base short, with 8 bases between. The CDR3 sequence is 14 residues long.

The chain employs TRBV6-5 and TRBJ2-1; TRBD2 matches 8 bases. V shed 0 bases, J shed 10 bases, and the junction held 2 bases outside the gene matches. The CDR3 consists of 13 residues. Looked up from germline, CDR1 is MNHEY and CDR2 is SVGAGI. In nucleotides, the CDR3 is TGTGCCAGCAGTTACTCGCGGACTAGCGAGCAGTTCTTC. Translating it yields CASSYSRTSEQFF.

This clone was recorded a few times. This sequence joins TRBV7-9 and TRBJ1-2; the D is unclear. Germline V gene data show CDR1 as SEHNR and CDR2 as FQNEAQ (reference sequence). The CDR3 has 13 residues. Trimming removed 4 bases from V and 0 bases from J, with 6 bases in between. CDR3 sequence (DNA): TGTGCCAGCAGCTCCTCTACTAACTATGGCTACACCTTC. This encodes CASSSSTNYGYTF.

The rearrangement uses TRBV12-5 and TRBJ1-5, with 7 bases fitting TRBD1. Germline loops: CDR1 LGHNT, CDR2 FRNRAP. J lost 5 bases, V lost 2 bases, and 3 bases had no gene match. The CDR3 contains 14 residues. CDR3 DNA sequence: TGTGCTAGTGGTTTGTGGACAGGCGATCAGCCCCAGCATTTT. It is translated as CASGLWTGDQPQHF. Variable domain in full (rest from reference TRBV12-5 and TRBJ1-5): DARVTQTPRHKVTEMGQEVTMRCQPILGHNTVFWYRQTMMQGLELLAYFRNRAPLDDSGMPKDRFSAEMPDATLATLKIQPSEPRDSAVYFCASGLWTGDQPQHFGDGTRLSIL.

This clone was seen only a few times. This chain links TRBV6-1 with TRBJ1-5, with 7 bases that match TRBD1. From germline, CDR1 is MNHNS and CDR2 SASEGT. CDR3 size: 16 residues. Trimming cost V 3 bases and J 4 bases; bases outside gene matches: 9. The CDR3 loop is CASSEGRGDGNQPQHF. CDR3 in DNA: TGTGCCAGCAGTGAGGGCAGGGGGGATGGGAATCAGCCCCAGCATTTT.

The V call is TRBV30, the J call TRBJ2-3; 11 bases fit TRBD2. The V segment lost 0 bases and the J segment 15 bases; nucleotides outside the gene matches: 11. From germline, CDR1 is GTSNPN and CDR2 SVGIG (reference sequence). This CDR3 contains 14 residues. The CDR3 loop is CAWSVTSGGTGHYF. CDR3 DNA sequence: TGTGCCTGGAGTGTAACTAGCGGGGGCACCGGCCATTATTTT.

J is TRBJ2-5 and V is TRBV5-6; a possible D gene is TRBD1 (6 bases). The CDR3 consists of 15 residues. Germline lookup yields CDR1 SGHDT and CDR2 YYEEEE. V lost 3 bases and J lost 1, with 13 bases in between. CDR3 coding DNA: TGTGCCAGCAGCTCACTATCGGACAGCCAAGAGACCCAGTACTTC. Its protein product is CASSSLSDSQETQYF.

This chain joins TRBV6-1 and TRBJ1-1; TRBD1 aligns across 7 bases. Germline V gene data show CDR1 as MNHNS and CDR2 as SASEGT. The CDR3 has 14 residues. The ends lost 6 bases at V and 6 bases at J; junction bases unmatched: 10. The CDR3 sequence: CASRVTGNAAEAFF. DNA of the CDR3: TGTGCCAGCAGGGTGACAGGGAATGCGGCTGAAGCTTTCTTT.

The chain combines TRBV12-2 with TRBJ1-2; the D segment call TRBD1 is taken from the table without a DNA check. TRBV12-2 is listed as a pseudogene. The CDR3 is 20 residues long. CDR3 protein: CASRLVLMKFGTASDYGYTF. CDR3 DNA: TGTGCAAGTCGCTTAGTACTTATGAAATTCGGGACAGCGAGTGACTATGGCTACACCTTC.

As regards this clone: At one end the junction does not follow the germline gene, possibly because of a read error. The CDR3 coding sequence is TGTTCCAGCAGCCCACCCTGGCGGGGGCCATTCGACGAGCAGTACTTC. Its protein is CSSSPPWRGPFDEQYF. The V gene is TRBV7-9, the J gene TRBJ2-7, with D perhaps TRBD2 (7 bases). CDR1 is SEHNR and CDR2 is FQNEAQ in the germline V gene (reference sequence). CDR3 length: 16 amino acids.

The V gene is TRBV6-5, the J gene TRBJ2-7, with a possible D match to TRBD2 (6 bases). Germline V lookup: CDR1 MNHEY, CDR2 SVGAGI. The CDR3 has 14 residues. V lost 4 bases, J lost 0 bases, and 10 bases lay in between. The CDR3 spells CASSLGTPSYEQYF. The CDR3, as DNA: TGTGCCAGCAGTTTGGGGACTCCCTCCTACGAGCAGTACTTC.

This clone came up a few times. V is TRBV11-2 and J is TRBJ1-3; possibly TRBD1 for D (5 bases). The CDR3 has 15 amino acids. Germline V lookup: CDR1 SGHAT, CDR2 FQNNGV. Between the trimmed V and J ends, which lost 4 bases and 0 bases, there was a span of 10 bases. The CDR3 loop reads CASSSRASSGNTIYF. The CDR3 DNA reads as TGTGCCAGCAGCTCCAGGGCCTCCTCTGGAAACACCATATATTTT.

The sample holds a few counts of this clone. This rearrangement joins TRBV19 to TRBJ1-1, with D possibly TRBD1 on 5 matching bases. The CDR3 extends over 21 amino acids. V gave up 1 base and J gave up 4 bases, with 31 bases separating them. In germline, CDR1 is LNHDA, CDR2 SQIVND (reference sequence). CDR3 loop: CASSIVSPGGASAGGGTEAFF. The CDR3 nucleotides read TGTGCCAGTAGTATAGTCTCCCCCGGAGGGGCCAGCGCGGGGGGGGGCACTGAAGCTTTCTTT.